This TCR beta chain comes out of a study of CD8+CD57+ T cells in acquired aplastic anemia. CDR3 length equals 13 residues. The V gene's germline CDR1 is SNHLY and CDR2 FYNNEI. As concerns this clonotype: Sequence at one end of the junction differs from germline and may be a read error.

Genomic DNA acted as the template from which TCR beta VDJ combination and CDR3 sequence profiling were carried out. TCRdb recomputed calls from the reads with MiXCR, one row per CDR3 protein. The repertoire holds 260,000 or so distinct CDR3 sequences, with 82% as singletons. For sequencing, patients were chosen who had shown expansion of CD8+CD57+ cells by flow cytometry. Blood was sampled before the patients had received any therapy. Source material: sorted CD4+, CD8+, or CD8+CD57+ T cells (not recorded which) from PBMCs. The receptor comes from a human donor with aplastic anemia. J is TRBJ1-2 and V is TRBV2; D perhaps matches TRBD1 (5 bases). CDR3 loop: CASGDGVADTYTF. In nucleotides, the CDR3 is TGCGCCAGCGGGGACGGCGTCGCAGATACGTACACCTTT.